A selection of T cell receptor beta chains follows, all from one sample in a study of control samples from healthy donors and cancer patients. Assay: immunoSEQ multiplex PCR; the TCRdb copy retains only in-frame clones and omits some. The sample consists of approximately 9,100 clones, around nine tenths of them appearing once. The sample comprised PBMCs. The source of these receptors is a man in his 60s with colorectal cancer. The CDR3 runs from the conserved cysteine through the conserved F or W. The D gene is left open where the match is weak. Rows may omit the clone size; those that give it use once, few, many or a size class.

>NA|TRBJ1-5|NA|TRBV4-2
TGTGCCAGCAGCCAGGACTTCCGTGGACCGATGGGTCAGCCCCAGCATTTT
CASSQDFRGPMGQPQHF
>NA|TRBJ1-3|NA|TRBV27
TGTGCCAGCAGTTTATCGGAGGGTAACACCATATATTTT
CASSLSEGNTIYF
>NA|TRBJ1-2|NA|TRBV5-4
TGTGCCAGCAGACTTACAGGGAGTTATGGCTACACCTTC
CASRLTGSYGYTF
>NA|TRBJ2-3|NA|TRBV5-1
TGCGCCAGCAGCTCGCAACAGACCACAGATACGCAGTATTTT
CASSSQQTTDTQYF
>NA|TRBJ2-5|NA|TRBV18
TGTGCCAGCTCACCGGGACTGCGAGAGACCCAGTACTTC
CASSPGLRETQYF
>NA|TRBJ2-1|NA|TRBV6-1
TGTGCCAGCAGTGACCAGCGGACTTACAATGAGCAGTTCTTC
CASSDQRTYNEQFF
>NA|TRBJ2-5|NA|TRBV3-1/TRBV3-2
TGTGCCAGCAGCCACCGAGAACCGGGGCAGATAAGAACCCAGTACTTC
CASSHREPGQIRTQYF
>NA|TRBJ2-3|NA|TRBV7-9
TGTGCCAGCAGCTTACGTCTGCAAGATACGCAGTATTTT
CASSLRLQDTQYF
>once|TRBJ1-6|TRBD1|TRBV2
TGTGCCAGCAGTGTATTGGGACAGGAAAATTCACCCCTCCACTTT
CASSVLGQENSPLHF
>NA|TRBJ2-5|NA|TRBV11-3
TGTGCCAGCAGCTTAGGGGGTCCCAACCAAGAGACCCAGTACTTC
CASSLGGPNQETQYF
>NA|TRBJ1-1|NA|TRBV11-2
TGTGCCAGCAGCCCCTACTACCAGAACACTGAAGCTTTCTTT
CASSPYYQNTEAFF
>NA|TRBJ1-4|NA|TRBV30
TGTGCCTTAGCCCGGGTAAGGGAGGAAGCTAATGAAAAACTGTTTTTT
CALARVREEANEKLFF
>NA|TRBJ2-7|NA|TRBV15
TGTGCCACCAGCAGAGATCGAGCGGACCGTTCCTACGAGCAGTACTTC
CATSRDRADRSYEQYF
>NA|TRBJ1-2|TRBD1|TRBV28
TGTGCCAGCAGCCTACAGGGGTATGGCTACACCTTC
CASSLQGYGYTF
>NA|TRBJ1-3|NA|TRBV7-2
TGTGCCAGCAGCTTAGGGGACGTGAGGGCTGGAAACACCATATATTTT
CASSLGDVRAGNTIYF
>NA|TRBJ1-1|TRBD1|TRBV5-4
TGTGCCAGCAGCTTGGGGGGGACAGGGGAGGCTTTCTTT
CASSLGGTGEAFF
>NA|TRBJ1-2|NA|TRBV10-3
TGTGCCATCAGTGAGTCGCGGCAGAACTATGGCTACACCTTC
CAISESRQNYGYTF
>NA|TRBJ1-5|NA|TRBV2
TGTGCCAGCAGTTTGTGGGCGAATCAGCCCCAGCATTTT
CASSLWANQPQHF
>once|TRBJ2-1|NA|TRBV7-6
TGTGCCAGCAGCTTTCGTTATAGCGCGAGCTACAATGAGCAGTTCTTC
CASSFRYSASYNEQFF
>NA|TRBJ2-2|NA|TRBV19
TGTGCCAGTAGTAATGCCTGGGACACCGGGGAGCTGTTTTTT
CASSNAWDTGELFF
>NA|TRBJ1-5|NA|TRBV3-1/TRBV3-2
TGTGCCAGCAGCCAAGATGAGTGCAGGCGCAATCAGCCCCAGCATTTT
CASSQDECRRNQPQHF
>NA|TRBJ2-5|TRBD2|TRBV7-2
TGTGCCAGCAGCTTAGTGCCTAGCGGGGGGCTGGGGACCCAGTACTTC
CASSLVPSGGLGTQYF
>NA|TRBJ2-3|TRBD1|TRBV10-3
TGTGCCTGCAAGGGGGCAGACACAGATACGCAGTATTTT
CACKGADTDTQYF
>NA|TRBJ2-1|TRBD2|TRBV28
TGTGCCAGCAGTTTGGGATCCGGGACTAGCAGCAATGAGCAGTTCTTC
CASSLGSGTSSNEQFF
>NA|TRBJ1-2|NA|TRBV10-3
TGTGCCATCAGTGAGGGCAGCACTTATGGCTACACCTTC
CAISEGSTYGYTF
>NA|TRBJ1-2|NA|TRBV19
TGTGCCAGTAGTCTCCAAGGACTCCCTGGGGGCTACACCTTC
CASSLQGLPGGYTF
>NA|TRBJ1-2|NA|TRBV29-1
TGCAGCGTTGAGGCTCCTGGTTATGGTGGCTACACCTTC
CSVEAPGYGGYTF
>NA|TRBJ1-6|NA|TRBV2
TGTGCCAGCAGTGTTATTCCCGGGGATTCACCCCTCCACTTT
CASSVIPGDSPLHF
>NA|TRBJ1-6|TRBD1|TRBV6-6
TGTGCCGTTTCGACAGGGGATTCACCCCTCCACTTT
CAVSTGDSPLHF
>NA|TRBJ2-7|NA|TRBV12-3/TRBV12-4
TGTGCCAGCAGAGCGTCCGAAAGGTTCGAGCAGTACTTC
CASRASERFEQYF
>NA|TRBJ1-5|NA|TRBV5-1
TGCGCCAGCAGCTTGGCCGGAGATCAGCCCCAGCATTTT
CASSLAGDQPQHF
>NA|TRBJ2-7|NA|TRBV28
TGTGCCAGCAGTTCCCAACAGGGCTCCTACGAGCAGTACTTC
CASSSQQGSYEQYF
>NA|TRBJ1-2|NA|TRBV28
TGTGCCAGCAGTTTAATGCCCAGGAGGACGCCAAACTATGGCTACACCTTC
CASSLMPRRTPNYGYTF
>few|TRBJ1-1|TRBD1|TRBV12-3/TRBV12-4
TGTGCCAGCAGTTTTGGACAGGGAAGAGCTTTCTTT
CASSFGQGRAFF
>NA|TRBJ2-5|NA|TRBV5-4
TGTGCCAGCAGCAGGGGGTCAGGGACGGAGACCCAGTACTTC
CASSRGSGTETQYF
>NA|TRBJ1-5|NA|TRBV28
TGTGCCAGCAGGATTGAGGACAGCCTTAATCAGCCCCAGCATTTT
CASRIEDSLNQPQHF
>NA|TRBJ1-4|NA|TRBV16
TGTGCCAGCAGCCTATGGGACGAGCGTAATGAAAAACTGTTTTTT
CASSLWDERNEKLFF
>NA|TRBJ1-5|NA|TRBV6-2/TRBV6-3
TGTGCCAGCAGTTACAGGGGGGGCGCCCCCAATCAGCCCCAGCATTTT
CASSYRGGAPNQPQHF
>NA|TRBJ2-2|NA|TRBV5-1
TGCGCCAGCAGCCAGGATACAGGACGGGAGAACACCGGGGAGCTGTTTTTT
CASSQDTGRENTGELFF
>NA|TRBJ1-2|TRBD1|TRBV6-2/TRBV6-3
TGTGCCAGCAGTAAACTTGGACAGGGCGGCTATGGCTACACCTTC
CASSKLGQGGYGYTF
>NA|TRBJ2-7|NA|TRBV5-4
TGTGCCAGCAGCGTAGGGGACTACGAGCAGTACTTC
CASSVGDYEQYF
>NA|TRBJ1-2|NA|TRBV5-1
TGCGCCAGCAGCTTATGGGACATCCGCACCTCAAACTATGGCTACACCTTC
CASSLWDIRTSNYGYTF
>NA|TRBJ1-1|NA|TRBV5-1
TGCGCCAGCAGCCAGGACAGGAACACTGAAGCTTTCTTT
CASSQDRNTEAFF
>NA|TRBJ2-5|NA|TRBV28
TGTGCCAGCAGTTCCGGCGGAGCGACCCAAGAGACCCAGTACTTC
CASSSGGATQETQYF
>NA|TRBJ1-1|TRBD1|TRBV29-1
TGCAGCGCCAGGGGACAGGCCACGAACACTGAAGCTTTCTTT
CSARGQATNTEAFF
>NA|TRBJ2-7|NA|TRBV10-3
TGTGCCATCAGTGAGTACAGAGCCGAGCAGTACTTC
CAISEYRAEQYF
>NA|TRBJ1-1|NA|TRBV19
TGTGCCAGTAGTATCCCAGGGAACACTGAAGCTTTCTTT
CASSIPGNTEAFF
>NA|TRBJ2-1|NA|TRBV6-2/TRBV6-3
TGTGCCAGCAGTTATAGTCGGCAGGGGGAGGTTTGGGATGAGCAGTTCTTC
CASSYSRQGEVWDEQFF